One and the same sample provided the 15 T cell receptor beta chains below, sequenced in a study of HIV-infected patients and healthy controls. Alpha and beta constant-region primers primed reverse transcription of around 500 ng RNA. Alpha and beta chain libraries were made separately by chain-specific third strand synthesis with multiplexing indices. In TCRdb, the 5' RACE reads were re-called with MiXCR into one record per CDR3 protein. There are some 9,000 distinct CDR3 sequences in the sample; less than 10% occur only once, and roughly 30% lies in the top ten. All unsorted peripheral T cells were captured because whole blood was used without fractionation. Sequencing used blood, obtained before antiretroviral therapy. Source of these receptors: an adult with HIV infection. The donor label of this sample is uncertain.

This clonotype was detected ten times or more. The chain has TRBV19 and TRBJ1-5; D remains ambiguous. CDR3 length: 15 amino acids. Germline loops: CDR1 LNHDA, CDR2 SQIVND (reference sequence). The V gene lost 7 bases and the J gene lost 0 bases, with 13 bases spanning the gap. CDR3 amino acids: CASKGGSNSNQPQHF. The CDR3, as DNA: TGTGCCAGTAAGGGCGGGAGTAATAGCAATCAGCCCCAGCATTTT.

In its sample, this clonotype was seen many times. The gene calls are TRBV5-6 and TRBJ2-7; 8 positions agree with TRBD2. J was trimmed by 3 bases and V by 4 bases; bases with no gene match: 3. Germline-derived CDR1 and CDR2 are SGHDT and YYEEEE. The CDR3 is 13 residues long. DNA for the CDR3: TGTGCCAGCAGCCCGGGACTAGGCTACGAGCAGTACTTC. Protein: CASSPGLGYEQYF.

This clonotype showed up many times. The chain links TRBV20-1 to TRBJ2-3, with D possibly TRBD1 on 6 matching bases. CDR1 is DFQATT, CDR2 SNEGSKA, per germline (reference sequence). This CDR3 spans 13 amino acids. The ends were cut back, 3 bases at V and 3 bases at J, with 10 bases in the middle. The CDR3 coding sequence is TGCAGTGCTAGCCGCAGGGGAACAGATACGCAGTATTTT. Residues: CSASRRGTDTQYF.

This clonotype has a count of ten or more. CDR3: CASSPENTEAFF. The CDR3 region has the DNA TGTGCCAGCAGCCCAGAGAACACTGAAGCTTTCTTT. The chain carries TRBV7-9 and TRBJ1-1; D remains unclear. Germline V gene sequence: CDR1 SEHNR, CDR2 FQNEAQ (reference sequence). V was cut by 5 bases and J by 1 base, with 5 bases left in between. The CDR3 extends over 12 amino acids.

This clonotype was found many times. The chain joins TRBV6-5 to TRBJ2-5, with a possible D match to TRBD1 (6 bases). The CDR3 is made up of 14 amino acids. Looked up from germline, CDR1 is MNHEY and CDR2 is SVGAGI. The ends were cut back, 7 bases at V and 5 bases at J, with 17 bases in the middle. The DNA of the CDR3 is TGTGCCAGCAACCCACAGGGTTCGTGGGAGACCCAGTACTTC. Translated: CASNPQGSWETQYF.

The CDR3 is CASSLTGTSGRRTDTQYF. The DNA of the CDR3 is TGTGCCAGCAGCTTGACCGGGACTAGCGGGAGACGCACAGATACGCAGTATTTT. The V and J genes are TRBV7-6 and TRBJ2-3, with 14 bases aligning to TRBD2. The V and J ends lost 3 bases and 1 base, in that order; junction bases with no gene match: 6. The germline CDR1 and CDR2 sequences are SGHVS and FNYEAQ. CDR3 length: 18 residues.

This chain joins TRBV11-2 and TRBJ2-7; 8 positions match TRBD1. The V segment lost 5 bases and the J segment 2 bases; nucleotides outside the gene matches: 5. CDR1 SGHAT and CDR2 FQNNGV come from the germline V gene. The CDR3 sequence is 14 residues long. CDR3: CASSLWTGPYEQYF. CDR3 nucleotides: TGTGCCAGCAGCCTCTGGACAGGGCCCTACGAGCAGTACTTC.

There are many counts of this clonotype. The chain employs TRBV5-1 and TRBJ2-3; no firm D call. This CDR3 contains 14 residues. Between the trimmed V and J ends, which lost 4 bases and 2 bases, there was a span of 11 bases. CDR1 is SGHRS and CDR2 is YFSETQ in the germline V gene. In nucleotides, the CDR3 is TGCGCCAGCAGCGTTTTACAAACCACAGATACGCAGTATTTT. It is translated as CASSVLQTTDTQYF.

This clonotype ranks as medium-sized. The V gene is TRBV10-2, the J gene TRBJ2-3; TRBD1 matches 12 bases. V shed 6 bases, J shed 5 bases, and the junction held 3 bases outside the gene matches. From germline, CDR1 is WSHSY and CDR2 SAAADI. The CDR3 contains 14 residues. CDR3 DNA: TGCGCCAGCAGGCGGGACAGGGGGCAAGATACGCAGTATTTT. Its protein product is CASRRDRGQDTQYF.

The genes are TRBV5-1 and TRBJ1-1, with 10 bases fitting TRBD1. Germline assignment: CDR1 SGHRS and CDR2 YFSETQ. The length of the CDR3 is 15 residues. After removal of 4 bases from V and 2 bases from J, the junction contained 5 bases not matched to a gene. CDR3 nucleotides: TGCGCCAGCAGCGTCCGGGACAGGGGAAACACTGAAGCTTTCTTT. This translates into CASSVRDRGNTEAFF.

This clonotype appeared many times. This chain's CDR3 is CASSLLRDTAGETQYF. For the CDR3, the DNA is TGTGCCAGCAGCCTCCTCCGGGACACTGCGGGGGAGACCCAGTACTTC. The rearrangement joins TRBV3-1 to TRBJ2-5, with D perhaps assigned TRBD1 or TRBD2 (6 bases each). The CDR3 runs 16 residues. The germline CDR1 and CDR2 sequences are LGHDT and YNNKEL (reference sequence). Trimming stripped 4 bases from V and 5 bases from J, with 20 bases between.

The chain couples TRBV6-2 or TRBV6-3 to TRBJ2-1; D perhaps matches TRBD2 (5 bases). Germline assignment: CDR1 MNHEY and CDR2 SVGEGT. V gave up 5 bases and J gave up 12 bases, with 11 bases separating them. The CDR3 consists of 11 residues. The CDR3 DNA is TGTGCCAGCAGTCAGACTAATTCGCAGTTCTTC. Translation gives CASSQTNSQFF.

The chain uses TRBV28 and TRBJ2-7; the match to TRBD2 covers 11 bases. V lost 6 bases and J lost 2; bases outside the gene matches: 3. The CDR3 is 14 residues long. Looked up from germline, CDR1 is MDHEN and CDR2 is SYDVKM. This CDR3 is CASRVAGGPYEQYF. The CDR3 DNA sequence: TGTGCCAGCAGGGTAGCGGGAGGGCCCTACGAGCAGTACTTC.

This clonotype was detected ten times or more. The rearrangement uses TRBV5-4 and TRBJ1-6; D is possibly TRBD1 (5 bases). This CDR3 has 14 residues. Germline CDR1 SGHNT, CDR2 YYREEE (reference sequence). V lost 0 bases and J lost 6, with 7 bases in between. Written as DNA, the CDR3 is TGTGCCAGCAGCTTGGGGGGGGGTAATTCACCCCTCCACTTT. This codes for CASSLGGGNSPLHF.

This clonotype has at least ten counts. The chain links TRBV12-3 or TRBV12-4 to TRBJ1-2; D gene ambiguous. Trimming took 3 bases from V and 5 from J, leaving 10 bases between them. This CDR3 has 13 residues. The CDR3 DNA reads TGTGCCAGCAGTTTCGGAGTGGAGTATGGCTACACCTTC. This codes for CASSFGVEYGYTF.